The next 9 T cell receptor beta chains were all read from a single sample in a study of shared clonotypes between healthy human individuals. Assay used: immunoSEQ multiplex PCR; TCRdb lists only in-frame clones, some missing. Of roughly 1 million clones listed, about 70% are singletons. Material for sequencing was memory CD4+ T cells sorted from blood. Subset denoted: CD45RA-negative fraction. These receptors were collected from a young man in good health.

This clone was seen once. This sequence joins TRBV25-1 and TRBJ1-6; D possibly corresponds to TRBD1 (6 bases). Germline V CDR1 and CDR2: MGHDK, SYGVNS. The ends were cut back, 3 bases at V and 5 bases at J, with 14 bases in the middle. The CDR3 spans 16 residues. CDR3 residues: CASSDSRTADNSPLHF. The CDR3 DNA reads TGTGCCAGCAGTGACTCCCGGACAGCCGATAATTCACCCCTCCACTTT. Full variable domain (remainder filled in from reference TRBV25-1 and TRBJ1-6): EADIYQTPRYLVIGTGKKITLECSQTMGHDKMYWYQQDPGMELHLIHYSYGVNSTEKGDLSSESTVSRIRTEHFPLTLESARPSHTSQYLCASSDSRTADNSPLHFGNGTRLTVT.

This chain joins TRBV4-3 and TRBJ2-7; no clear D gene. Trimming removed 3 bases at V and 3 bases at J, with 15 bases between. CDR1 is LGHNA, CDR2 YSLEER, per germline. CDR3 length: 15 amino acids. The CDR3 DNA sequence: TGCGCCAGCAGCCAGGAAAATAACCCCTTCTACGAGCAGTACTTC. Protein product: CASSQENNPFYEQYF.

This chain uses TRBV5-6 with TRBJ1-4, with a weak D call TRBD1 (6 bases). The germline V gene has CDR1 SGHDT and CDR2 YYEEEE. The CDR3 runs to 12 residues. Trimming removed 4 bases from V and 8 bases from J, with 9 bases in between. The CDR3 spells CASSRGQEKLFF. CDR3 sequence (DNA): TGTGCCAGCAGCCGGGGGCAGGAAAAACTGTTTTTT. Full variable domain (missing parts from reference TRBV5-6 and TRBJ1-4): DAGVTQSPTHLIKTRGQQVTLRCSPKSGHDTVSWYQQALGQGPQFIFQYYEEEERQRGNFPDRFSGHQFPNYSSELNVNALLLGDSALYLCASSRGQEKLFFGSGTQLSVL.

This chain joins TRBV5-1 and TRBJ2-5; D remains ambiguous. CDR3 size: 14 residues. Trimming removed 0 bases from V and 4 bases from J, with 10 bases in between. The germline V gene has CDR1 SGHRS and CDR2 YFSETQ. The CDR3 region has the DNA TGCGCCAGCAGCTTGGCCGGCGTCGGAGAGACCCAGTACTTC. It is translated as CASSLAGVGETQYF.

The chain uses TRBV2 and TRBJ2-2; D call uncertain. V lost 8 bases and J lost 7, with 14 bases in between. Germline-derived CDR1 and CDR2 are SNHLY and FYNNEI. The CDR3 length is 13 residues. The CDR3 bases are TGTGCCAGCCTCCGATTCGTCGGCGGGGAGCTGTTTTTT. It translates to CASLRFVGGELFF.

This sequence joins TRBV10-2 and TRBJ2-1; D remains ambiguous. The V and J ends lost 0 bases and 7 bases respectively, with 10 bases between them. Germline CDR1 and CDR2: WSHSY and SAAADI. CDR3 length: 14 amino acids. As DNA, the CDR3 is TGCGCCAGCAGTGAGTCGGTAGGCCAAAATGAGCAGTTCTTC. Residues: CASSESVGQNEQFF.

The genes are TRBV6-1 and TRBJ2-3; tentative D call: TRBD1 (5 bases). Trimming took off 6 bases at V and 1 base at J, with 8 bases between the two ends. Germline CDR1 reads MNHNS; CDR2 reads SASEGT. The CDR3 loop spans 13 amino acids. The CDR3 loop reads CASSARGTDTQYF. CDR3 sequence (DNA): TGTGCCAGCAGCGCCAGGGGCACAGATACGCAGTATTTT.

The chain carries TRBV9 and TRBJ2-3, with 7 bases fitting TRBD2. Germline-derived CDR1 and CDR2 are SGDLS and YYNGEE. The CDR3 spans 15 residues. V dropped 0 bases and J dropped 2; count of bases not matched to a gene: 3. The CDR3 bases are TGTGCCAGCAGCGTAGGGACTAGACTCACAGATACGCAGTATTTT. Translating it yields CASSVGTRLTDTQYF.

This clone was counted many times. DNA of the CDR3: TGTGCCAGCAGCCAAGGGACTAGCGGGATACAAGAGACCCAGTACTTC. This gives the protein CASSQGTSGIQETQYF. The chain joins TRBV4-2 to TRBJ2-5; 12 positions agree with TRBD2. CDR3 length: 16 residues. The V gene's germline CDR1 is LGHNA and CDR2 YNFKEQ. Trimming at V came to 1 base and at J to 2 bases, leaving 2 bases not matched to a gene.